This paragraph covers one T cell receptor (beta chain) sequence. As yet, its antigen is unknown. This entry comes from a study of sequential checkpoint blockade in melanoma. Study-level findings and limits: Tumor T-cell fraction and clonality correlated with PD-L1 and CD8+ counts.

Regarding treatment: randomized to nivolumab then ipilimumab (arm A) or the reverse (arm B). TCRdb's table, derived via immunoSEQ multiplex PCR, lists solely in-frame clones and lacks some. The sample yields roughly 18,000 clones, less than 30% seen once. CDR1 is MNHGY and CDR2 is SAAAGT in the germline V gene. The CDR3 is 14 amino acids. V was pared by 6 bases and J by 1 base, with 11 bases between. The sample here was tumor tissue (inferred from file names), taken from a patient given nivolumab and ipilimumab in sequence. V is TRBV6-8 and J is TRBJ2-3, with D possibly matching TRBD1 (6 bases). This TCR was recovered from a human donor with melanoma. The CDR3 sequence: CASSRDTGTDTQYF. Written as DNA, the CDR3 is TGTGCCAGCAGCCGGGACACAGGCACAGATACGCAGTATTTT.